The rows below give T cell receptor beta chains drawn from one sample of a study of tumour-infiltrating T cells in Burkitt lymphoma. The table came from immunoSEQ multiplex PCR; TCRdb's copy has only in-frame clones and leaves some out. The data show 2,000 to 2,500 clones, roughly 15% seen once. Sequenced input: tumor tissue. The source is a human donor with Burkitt lymphoma. Each CDR3 is given with its conserved first and last residue. Each record gives: V gene, D gene, clone size, J gene, CDR3 DNA, CDR3 protein. A D gene is named only where the DNA matches it firmly. Some rows have no size entry. The others give once, few or many, or a class for an expanded clone.

>TRBV4-2|TRBD2|NA|TRBJ2-3
TGTGCCAGCAGCCAAGTGATTGGGACTAGCGGGAATGCGCAGTATTTT
CASSQVIGTSGNAQYF
>TRBV28|NA|NA|TRBJ2-5
TGTGCCAGCAGTCCGCCTTGGGGGGAGCCAGAGACCCAGTACTTC
CASSPPWGEPETQYF
>TRBV6-1|NA|few|TRBJ1-2
TGTGCCAGCACCTCTTACAGTGTTCTCTATGGCTACACCTTC
CASTSYSVLYGYTF
>TRBV7-6|NA|once|TRBJ2-1
TGTGCCAGCAGCTTTCGGGTGGGGCAGGAAAATGAGCAGTTCTTC
CASSFRVGQENEQFF
>TRBV10-3|NA|few|TRBJ1-5
TGTGCCATCAGTGACCGAGAGGACTTTCAGCCCCAGCATTTT
CAISDREDFQPQHF
>TRBV18|NA|few|TRBJ1-1
TGTGCCAGCTCGCGAGGGACGGCGAACACTGAAGCTTTCTTT
CASSRGTANTEAFF
>TRBV2|TRBD1|NA|TRBJ1-2
TGTGCCAGCAGTGAGGTCGCAGGGGGCGCGGGAGGCTACACCTTC
CASSEVAGGAGGYTF
>TRBV25-1|NA|few|TRBJ2-7
TGTGCCAGCAGTCATGGCGGAGTTACTTCCTACGAGCAGTACTTC
CASSHGGVTSYEQYF
>TRBV19|TRBD2|NA|TRBJ2-1
TGTGCCAGTATTCCTAGCGGGAGGCCTCGGAATGAGCAGTTCTTC
CASIPSGRPRNEQFF
>TRBV30|TRBD1|few|TRBJ1-4
TGTGCCTGGCAGGGACAGCTTAATGAAAAACTGTTTTTT
CAWQGQLNEKLFF
>TRBV29-1|NA|few|TRBJ1-2
TGCAGCGTTGAAGACGGCTGGGGCTACACCTTC
CSVEDGWGYTF
>TRBV19|NA|NA|TRBJ2-4
TGTGCCAGTAGTCAACCGGGGGGCAGGGCCAAAAACATTCAGTACTTC
CASSQPGGRAKNIQYF
>TRBV10-2|NA|NA|TRBJ1-6
TGCGCCAGCAGTGAGGACAAGCTCTATAATTCACCCCTCCACTTT
CASSEDKLYNSPLHF
>TRBV30|NA|NA|TRBJ1-6
TGTGCCTGGAGTGTTAGCCATAATTCACCCCTCCACTTT
CAWSVSHNSPLHF
>TRBV9|NA|NA|TRBJ1-2
TGTGCCAGCAGCGTAGAGGGGTCGTATGGCTACACCTTC
CASSVEGSYGYTF
>TRBV7-8|NA|NA|TRBJ1-6
TGTGCCAGCAGCTTAGCGCTAAGAGCAGGGATAACCCTCCACTTT
CASSLALRAGITLHF
>TRBV29-1|NA|few|TRBJ2-3
TGCAGCGTTAAGTACACAGATACGCAGTATTTT
CSVKYTDTQYF
>TRBV5-1|NA|few|TRBJ1-1
TGCGCCAGCAGCTCTGGATCTTCCCTAACTCCGGCTTTCTTT
CASSSGSSLTPAFF
>TRBV5-4|NA|NA|TRBJ2-3
TGTGCCAGCAGCTCACCGGCGGGTGAGGCAGATACGCAGTATTTT
CASSSPAGEADTQYF
>TRBV5-1|TRBD1|NA|TRBJ2-1
TGCGCCAGCAGCCCGACAGGGCGGTCAAGGGATGAGCAGTTCTTC
CASSPTGRSRDEQFF
>TRBV6-4|TRBD1|NA|TRBJ1-1
TGTGCCAGCAGTTATAGACAGGGAGACACTGAAGCTTTCTTT
CASSYRQGDTEAFF
>TRBV5-1|NA|few|TRBJ1-5
TGCGCCAGCAGCTTGTTTTCGGGGACGAATCAGCCCCAGCATTTT
CASSLFSGTNQPQHF
>TRBV7-9|NA|NA|TRBJ2-2
TGTGCCAGCAGCTTCGTGGGGGCCGAGGAGCTGTTTTTT
CASSFVGAEELFF
>TRBV14|NA|few|TRBJ2-3
TGTGCCAGCAGCCAAGGTTCCCAGGGTGTGACAGATACGCAGTATTTT
CASSQGSQGVTDTQYF
>TRBV2|NA|few|TRBJ2-2
TGTGCCAGCAAGGAACAGAACGCGAACACCGGGGAGCTGTTTTTT
CASKEQNANTGELFF
>TRBV5-1|TRBD2|NA|TRBJ2-2
TGCGCCAGCAAGGGACTAGATTTTAACGGGGAGCTGTTTTTT
CASKGLDFNGELFF
>TRBV5-1|NA|NA|TRBJ1-2
TGCGCCAGCAGCTTGGAGACAGGTCCTTTTTATGGCTACACCTTC
CASSLETGPFYGYTF
>TRBV7-9|TRBD2|few|TRBJ2-2
TGTGCCAGCAGCTTAGCTAGCGGGGGCACCGGGGAGCTGTTTTTT
CASSLASGGTGELFF
>TRBV2|NA|once|TRBJ1-1
TGTGCCAGCAAAGGGGAGTGGACTGAAGCTTTCTTT
CASKGEWTEAFF
>TRBV15|NA|NA|TRBJ2-5
TGTGCCACCGCGAACGGAGGGGCCACCACAGAGACCCAGTACTTC
CATANGGATTETQYF
>TRBV19|TRBD1|NA|TRBJ1-5
TGTGCCAGTAAAGACAGGGGGCAGGTTCAGCCCCAGCATTTT
CASKDRGQVQPQHF
>TRBV7-2|NA|few|TRBJ2-1
TGTGCCAGCAGCTTAGCGGTGGGGTATGAGCAGTTCTTC
CASSLAVGYEQFF
>TRBV4-2|TRBD2|few|TRBJ2-5
TGTGCCAGCAGCCAAGGTTCGAGGCTAGCGGGAGAGACCCAGTACTTC
CASSQGSRLAGETQYF
>TRBV7-2|NA|NA|TRBJ1-6
TGTGCCAGCGAGAACACAGGAATTTCGTCACCCCTCCACTTT
CASENTGISSPLHF
>TRBV7-2|NA|NA|TRBJ2-1
TGTGCCAGCAGCAAGAGGGGAGCTAGCTTTCTTGAGCAGTTCTTC
CASSKRGASFLEQFF
>TRBV5-6|TRBD1|NA|TRBJ2-7
TGTGCCAGCAGCCAAAGGGACAGCTACGAGCAGTACTTC
CASSQRDSYEQYF
>TRBV6-5|TRBD1|few|TRBJ2-2
TGTGCCAGCCTCCGGACAGGGGGCCAAACCGGGGAGCTGTTTTTT
CASLRTGGQTGELFF
>TRBV19|NA|few|TRBJ1-2
TGTGCCAGTAGTAGGCTCGATAGGTATGGCTACACCTTC
CASSRLDRYGYTF
>TRBV5-1|NA|few|TRBJ1-6
TGCGCCAGCAGGAACGGACTGGGGGATAATTCACCCCTCCACTTT
CASRNGLGDNSPLHF
>TRBV7-9|TRBD1|NA|TRBJ2-5
TGTGCCAGCAGAGGTGACAGGGAGATTTCGGAGACCCAGTACTTC
CASRGDREISETQYF
>TRBV7-9|NA|few|TRBJ2-3
TGTGCCAGCAGCTTAGCGGGGGCCACAGATACGCAGTATTTT
CASSLAGATDTQYF
>TRBV11-2|TRBD1|NA|TRBJ1-2
TGTGCCAGCAGCTTAGAACGGGCAGGGGGCGCGCATGGCTACACCTTC
CASSLERAGGAHGYTF